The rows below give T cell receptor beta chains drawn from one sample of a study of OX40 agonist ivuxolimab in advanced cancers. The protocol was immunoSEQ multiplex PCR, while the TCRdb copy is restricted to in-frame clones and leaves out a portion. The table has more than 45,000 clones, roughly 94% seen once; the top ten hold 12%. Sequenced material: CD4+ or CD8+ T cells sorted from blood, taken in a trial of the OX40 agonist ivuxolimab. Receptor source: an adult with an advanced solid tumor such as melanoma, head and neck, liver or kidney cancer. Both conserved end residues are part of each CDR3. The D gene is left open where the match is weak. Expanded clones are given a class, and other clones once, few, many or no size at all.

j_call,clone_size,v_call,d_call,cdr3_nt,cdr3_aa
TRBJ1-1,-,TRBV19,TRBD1,TGTGCCAAACCGGGACAGGGGCCCCTTGAAGCTTTCTTT,CAKPGQGPLEAFF
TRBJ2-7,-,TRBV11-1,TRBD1,TGTGCCAGCAGCTTACACAGGGGATCCCCCTACGAGCAGTACTTC,CASSLHRGSPYEQYF
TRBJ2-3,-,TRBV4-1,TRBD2,TGCGCCACCTCCGGACTAGCGGGATCAGATACGCAGTATTTT,CATSGLAGSDTQYF
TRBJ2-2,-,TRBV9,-,TGTGCCAGCAGCGTAGGGGTAGCGTTTGGAGGCGGGGAGCTGTTTTTT,CASSVGVAFGGGELFF
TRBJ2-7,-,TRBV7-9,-,TGTGCCAGCAGCCGCAGCACGGACAGCATCTACGAGCAGTACTTC,CASSRSTDSIYEQYF
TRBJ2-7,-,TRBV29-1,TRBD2,TGCAGCGTAAGGGGGGCGGGAGGTTGGGACTACGAGCAGTACTTC,CSVRGAGGWDYEQYF
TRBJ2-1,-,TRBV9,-,TGTGCCAGCAGCCCTGGGAACATCAATGAGCAGTTCTTC,CASSPGNINEQFF
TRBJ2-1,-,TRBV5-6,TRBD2,TGTGCCAGCAACCCCCTTGCTAGCGGGAGCTCCTACAATGAGCAGTTCTTC,CASNPLASGSSYNEQFF
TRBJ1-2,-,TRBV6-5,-,TGTGCCAGCAGTTACGGGGATGGGACTTCAGGTTATGGCTACACCTTC,CASSYGDGTSGYGYTF
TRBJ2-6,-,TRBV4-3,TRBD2,TGCGCCAGCAGCCAAGATGACACTAGCGGGAGTCTTGGGGCCAACGTCCTGACTTTC,CASSQDDTSGSLGANVLTF
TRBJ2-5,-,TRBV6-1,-,TGTGCCAGCAGTGAAGCCCCGGTTCCGGGGCTTGGCCAAGAGACCCAGTACTTC,CASSEAPVPGLGQETQYF
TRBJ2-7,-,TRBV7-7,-,TGTGCTAGCAGCATGGGTCCAGGGTCCTACGAGCAGTACTTC,CASSMGPGSYEQYF
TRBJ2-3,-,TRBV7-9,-,TGTGCCAGCAGCTTAGTGGTGGGCACAGATACGCAGTATTTT,CASSLVVGTDTQYF
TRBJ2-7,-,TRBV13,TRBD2,TGTGCCAGCAGCTCCCAGGACGGGAGGGCGGGAGAGCAGTACTTC,CASSSQDGRAGEQYF
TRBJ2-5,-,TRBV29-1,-,TGCAGCGTTCAGTTCTCGGGGACCCAGTACTTC,CSVQFSGTQYF
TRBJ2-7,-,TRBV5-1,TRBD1,TGCGCCAGCAGCTCTGGACAGGGTGATTACGAGCAGTACTTC,CASSSGQGDYEQYF
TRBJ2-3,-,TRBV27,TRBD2,TGTGCCAGCAGTCCCGTAGCGGGACTTAGCACAGATACGCAGTATTTT,CASSPVAGLSTDTQYF
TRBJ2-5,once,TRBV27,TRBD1,TGTGCCAGCAGTTTATACGCGTGGGACAGTTCTCAAGAGACCCAGTACTTC,CASSLYAWDSSQETQYF
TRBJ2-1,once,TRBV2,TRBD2,TGTGCCAGCAGTGGACTAGCCCTGAGTGGCAATGAGCAGTTCTTC,CASSGLALSGNEQFF
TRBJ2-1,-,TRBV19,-,TGTGCCAGTAGTATTGTGGCAGGGGTCAATGAGCAGTTCTTC,CASSIVAGVNEQFF
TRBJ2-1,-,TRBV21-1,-,TGTGCCAGCAGCCCCTCCCGGTCCCATGAGCAGTTCTTC,CASSPSRSHEQFF
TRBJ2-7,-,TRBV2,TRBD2,TGTGCCAGCAGACTAGCGGGGGCCTACGAGCAGTACTTC,CASRLAGAYEQYF